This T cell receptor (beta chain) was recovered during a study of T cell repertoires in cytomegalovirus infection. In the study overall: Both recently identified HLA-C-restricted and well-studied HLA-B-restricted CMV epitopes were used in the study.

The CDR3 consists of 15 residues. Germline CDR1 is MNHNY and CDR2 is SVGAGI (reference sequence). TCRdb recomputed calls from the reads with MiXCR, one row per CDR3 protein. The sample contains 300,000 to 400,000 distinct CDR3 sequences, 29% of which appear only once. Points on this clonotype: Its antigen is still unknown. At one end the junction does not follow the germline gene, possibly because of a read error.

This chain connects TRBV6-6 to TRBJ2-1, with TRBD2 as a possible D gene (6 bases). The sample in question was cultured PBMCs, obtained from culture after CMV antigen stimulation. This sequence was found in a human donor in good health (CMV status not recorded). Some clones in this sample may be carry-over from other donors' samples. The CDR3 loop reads CASNYPWGGKYEQFF. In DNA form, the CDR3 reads TGTGCCAGCAATTACCCCTGGGGAGGAAAATACGAGCAGTTCTTC.